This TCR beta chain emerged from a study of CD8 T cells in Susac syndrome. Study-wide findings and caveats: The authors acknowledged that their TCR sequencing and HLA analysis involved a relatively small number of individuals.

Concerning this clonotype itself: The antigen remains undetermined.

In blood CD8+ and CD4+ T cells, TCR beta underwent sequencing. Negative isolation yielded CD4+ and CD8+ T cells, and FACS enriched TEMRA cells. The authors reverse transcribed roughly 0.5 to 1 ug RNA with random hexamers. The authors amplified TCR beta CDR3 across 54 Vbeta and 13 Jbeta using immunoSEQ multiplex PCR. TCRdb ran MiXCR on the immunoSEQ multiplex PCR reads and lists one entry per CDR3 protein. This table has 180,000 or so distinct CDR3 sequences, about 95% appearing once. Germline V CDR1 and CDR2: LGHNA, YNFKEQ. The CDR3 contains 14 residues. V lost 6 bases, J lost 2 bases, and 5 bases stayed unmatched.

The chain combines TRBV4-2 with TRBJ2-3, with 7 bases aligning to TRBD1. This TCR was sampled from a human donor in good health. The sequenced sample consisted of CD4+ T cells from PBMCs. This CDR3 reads CASSYGQDTDTQYF. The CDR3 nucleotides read TGTGCCAGCAGTTACGGACAGGACACAGATACGCAGTATTTT.